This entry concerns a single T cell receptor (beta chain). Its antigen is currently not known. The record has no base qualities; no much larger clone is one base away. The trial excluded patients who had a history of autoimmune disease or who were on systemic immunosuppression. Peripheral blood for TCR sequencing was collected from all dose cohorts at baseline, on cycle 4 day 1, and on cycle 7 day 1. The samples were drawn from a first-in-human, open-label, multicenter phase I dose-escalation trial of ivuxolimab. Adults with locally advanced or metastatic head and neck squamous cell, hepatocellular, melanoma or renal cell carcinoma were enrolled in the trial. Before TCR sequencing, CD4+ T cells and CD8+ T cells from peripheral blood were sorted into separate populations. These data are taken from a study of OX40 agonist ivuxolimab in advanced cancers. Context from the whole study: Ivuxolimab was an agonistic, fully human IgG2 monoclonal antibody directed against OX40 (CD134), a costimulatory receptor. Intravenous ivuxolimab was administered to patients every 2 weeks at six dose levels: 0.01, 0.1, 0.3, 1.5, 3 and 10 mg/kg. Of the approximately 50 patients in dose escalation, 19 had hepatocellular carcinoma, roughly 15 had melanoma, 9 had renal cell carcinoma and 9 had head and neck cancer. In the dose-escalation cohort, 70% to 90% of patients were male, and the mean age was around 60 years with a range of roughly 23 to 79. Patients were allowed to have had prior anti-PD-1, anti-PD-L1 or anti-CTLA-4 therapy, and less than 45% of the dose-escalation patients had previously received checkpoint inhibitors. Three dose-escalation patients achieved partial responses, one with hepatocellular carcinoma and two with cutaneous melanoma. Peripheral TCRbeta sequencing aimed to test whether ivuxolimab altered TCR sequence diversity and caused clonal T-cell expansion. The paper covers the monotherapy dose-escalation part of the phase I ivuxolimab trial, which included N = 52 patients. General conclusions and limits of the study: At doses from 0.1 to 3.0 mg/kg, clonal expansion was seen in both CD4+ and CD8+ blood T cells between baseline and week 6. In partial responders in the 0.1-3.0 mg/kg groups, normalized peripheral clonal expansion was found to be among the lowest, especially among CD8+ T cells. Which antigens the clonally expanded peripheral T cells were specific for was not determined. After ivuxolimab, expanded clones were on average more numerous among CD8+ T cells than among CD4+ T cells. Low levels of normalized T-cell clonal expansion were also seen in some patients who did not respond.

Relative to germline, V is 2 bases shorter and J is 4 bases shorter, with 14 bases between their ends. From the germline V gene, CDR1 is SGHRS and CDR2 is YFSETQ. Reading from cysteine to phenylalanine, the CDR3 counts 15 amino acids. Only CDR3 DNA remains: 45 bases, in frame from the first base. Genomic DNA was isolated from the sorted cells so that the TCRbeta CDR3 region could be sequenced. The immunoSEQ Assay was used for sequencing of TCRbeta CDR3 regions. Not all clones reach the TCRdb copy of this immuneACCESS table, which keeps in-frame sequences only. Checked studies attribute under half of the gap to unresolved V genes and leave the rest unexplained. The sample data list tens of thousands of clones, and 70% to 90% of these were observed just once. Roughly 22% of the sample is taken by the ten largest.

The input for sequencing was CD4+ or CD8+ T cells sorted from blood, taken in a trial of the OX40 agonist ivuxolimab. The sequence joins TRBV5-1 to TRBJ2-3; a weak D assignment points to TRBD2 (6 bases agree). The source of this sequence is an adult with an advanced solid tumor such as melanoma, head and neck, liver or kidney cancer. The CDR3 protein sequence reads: CASSLEGLLADTQYF. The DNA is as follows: TGCGCCAGCAGCTTAGAGGGACTTCTCGCAGATACGCAGTATTTT.